A single sample gave rise to the 27 T cell receptor beta chains below, sequenced in a study of blood T cell repertoires in COVID-19. Sequencing was performed with immunoSEQ multiplex PCR; in TCRdb, only in-frame clones are kept and a portion is missing. The sample lists some 69,000 clones, roughly 79% occurring once. Sequenced sample: peripheral blood. Receptor source: a human donor in a cohort sampled during active COVID-19.

V gene TRBV27 combines with J gene TRBJ2-7; the match to TRBD1 covers 7 bases. The germline CDR1 and CDR2 sequences are MNHEY and SMNVEV (reference sequence). V trimming: 6 bases; J trimming: 7 bases; junction bases outside the gene matches: 15. CDR3 length: 15 residues. This CDR3 is CASRDRDVGPWEQYF. DNA for the CDR3: TGTGCCAGCAGAGACAGGGACGTTGGGCCTTGGGAGCAGTACTTC.

The rearrangement uses TRBV7-8 and TRBJ2-5; 7 bases are shared with TRBD1. The CDR3 loop spans 15 amino acids. Per germline, CDR1 SGHVS and CDR2 FQNEAQ. V lost 5 bases to trimming and J lost 1 base; unmatched junction nucleotides: 7. The CDR3 is CASSPRQGTQETQYF. Here the CDR3 DNA reads TGTGCCAGCAGCCCTCGACAGGGCACCCAAGAGACCCAGTACTTC.

The chain recombines TRBV27 with TRBJ2-1; D remains unclear. The germline V and J ends were trimmed by 2 bases and 4 bases, with 15 bases remaining between them. This CDR3 has 16 residues. CDR1 MNHEY and CDR2 SMNVEV come from the germline V gene (reference sequence). The CDR3 is CASSLIRPAAYNEQFF. The CDR3 DNA follows: TGTGCCAGCAGTTTAATCCGGCCCGCGGCTTACAATGAGCAGTTCTTC.

The rearrangement joins TRBV29-1 to TRBJ1-2; 9 nucleotides agree with TRBD1. Germline V gene sequence: CDR1 SQVTM, CDR2 ANQGSEA. V trimming: 3 bases; J trimming: 4 bases; junction bases outside the gene matches: 0. The CDR3 spans 12 residues. Here the CDR3 reads CSVEGQGYGYTF. The CDR3 region has the DNA TGCAGCGTTGAGGGACAGGGCTATGGCTACACCTTC.

Here the CDR3 reads CASSIRDSKKGRNTGELFF. In DNA form, the CDR3 reads TGTGCCAGTAGTATAAGGGACAGTAAGAAAGGGAGAAACACCGGGGAGCTGTTTTTT. V usage is TRBV19 and J usage is TRBJ2-2, with TRBD1 identical over 7 bases. Germline loops: CDR1 LNHDA, CDR2 SQIVND (reference sequence). The junction had 14 bases not matched to a gene; V was cut back by 2 bases and J by 2 bases. The CDR3 contains 19 residues.

This chain joins TRBV5-1 and TRBJ2-7, with TRBD1 identical over 7 bases. The J segment lost 5 bases and the V segment lost 2 bases, leaving 10 bases of the junction unmatched. This CDR3 contains 15 residues. Per the germline V gene, CDR1 is SGHRS and CDR2 is YFSETQ. The chain's CDR3 is CASSFLATGKDEQYF. Written as DNA, the CDR3 is TGCGCCAGCAGCTTCTTAGCGACAGGGAAGGACGAGCAGTACTTC.

This clone has a single count. The chain has TRBV5-8 and TRBJ2-7; 8 bases map to TRBD2. This CDR3 contains 16 residues. V was clipped by 3 bases and J by 4 bases; unmatched bases: 12. CDR1 is SGHTS and CDR2 is YDEGEE in the germline V gene. This CDR3 is CASSWRTGGVLYEQYF. CDR3 in DNA: TGTGCCAGCAGCTGGAGGACCGGGGGGGTACTTTACGAGCAGTACTTC.

The CDR3 loop is CASKGTGGAKNIQYF. CDR3 coding DNA: TGTGCCAGCAAAGGGACAGGGGGGGCCAAAAACATTCAGTACTTC. The chain couples TRBV2 to TRBJ2-4; 11 bases align to TRBD1. From germline, CDR1 is SNHLY and CDR2 FYNNEI. Trimming cost V 7 bases and J 1 base; bases outside gene matches: 3. There are 15 residues in the CDR3.

The chain employs TRBV6-6 and TRBJ2-7; D is undetermined. Germline values: CDR1 MNHNY, CDR2 SVGAGI (reference sequence). The length of the CDR3 is 12 residues. With 4 bases removed from V and 6 bases from J, the gap between germline ends came to 10 bases. DNA for the CDR3: TGTGCCAGCAGTTTTCAGGCGCGCGAGCAGTACTTC. Amino acids: CASSFQAREQYF.

This clone has just one count. The chain employs TRBV10-3 and TRBJ1-1; 12 bases match TRBD1. V gave up 2 bases and J gave up 1 base; unmatched junction bases: 5. The length of the CDR3 is 17 residues. CDR1 ENHRY and CDR2 SYGVKD come from the germline V gene. The CDR3 sequence: CAISEGDRGRSNTEAFF. In nucleotides, the CDR3 is TGTGCCATCAGTGAGGGGGACAGGGGGCGTTCGAACACTGAAGCTTTCTTT.

This clone was seen just once. The gene calls are TRBV5-1 and TRBJ2-6, with D maybe TRBD2 (5 bases). With 5 bases removed from V and 0 bases from J, the gap between germline ends came to 12 bases. This CDR3 contains 16 residues. The germline CDR1 and CDR2 sequences are SGHRS and YFSETQ. CDR3 residues: CASSSDSSSGANVLTF. CDR3 sequence (DNA): TGCGCCAGCAGTTCGGACTCCAGCTCTGGGGCCAACGTCCTGACTTTC.

The gene calls are TRBV4-1 and TRBJ2-1, with TRBD2 matching over 9 bases. V lost 3 bases and J lost 6; bases outside the gene matches: 12. The CDR3 is made up of 17 amino acids. Germline V gives CDR1 MGHRA, CDR2 YSYEKL. The CDR3 loop reads CASSQLTTSGSGNEQFF. Here the CDR3 DNA reads TGCGCCAGCAGCCAGCTTACGACTAGCGGAAGCGGCAATGAGCAGTTCTTC.

This clone has just a few counts. The V and J genes are TRBV7-8 and TRBJ2-7, with a tentative D call TRBD1 (6 bases). This CDR3 contains 13 residues. The V end was cut by 7 bases, the J end by 8 bases, with 18 bases between. Germline CDR1 SGHVS, CDR2 FQNEAQ. DNA for the CDR3: TGTGCCAGCACCCAACGGCCAGGGGAGAAGCAGTACTTC. It translates to CASTQRPGEKQYF.

For the CDR3, the DNA is TGTGCCAGTAGTATTATGGAGGGGCCGCCTGTGGGGACTAATGAAAAACTGTTTTTT. This gives the protein CASSIMEGPPVGTNEKLFF. V is TRBV19 and J is TRBJ1-4, with D perhaps matching TRBD1 (5 bases). Germline lookup yields CDR1 LNHDA and CDR2 SQIVND (reference sequence). Trimming took off 3 bases at V and 2 bases at J, with 22 bases between the two ends. The CDR3 consists of 19 residues.

Here the CDR3 reads CASSSSGTPIMNTEAFF. CDR3 DNA: TGTGCCAGCAGCTCCTCCGGGACACCTATTATGAACACTGAAGCTTTCTTT. V and J are TRBV7-2 and TRBJ1-1, with D possibly being TRBD1 (6 bases). Germline CDR1 and CDR2: SGHTA and FQGNSA. The CDR3 consists of 17 residues. V lost 4 bases, J lost 0 bases, and 18 bases lay in between.

The chain carries TRBV5-1 and TRBJ1-1, with 8 nucleotides matching TRBD1. The CDR3 contains 15 residues. The germline V gene encodes CDR1 SGHRS and CDR2 YFSETQ. V lost 0 bases, J lost 4 bases, and 5 bases stayed unmatched. Written as DNA, the CDR3 is TGCGCCAGCAGCTTGGAGGGCACAGGGGGCACTGAAGCTTTCTTT. It translates to CASSLEGTGGTEAFF.

The chain joins TRBV19 to TRBJ2-1; 7 bases are a match to TRBD2. V lost 9 bases and J lost 4; bases outside the gene matches: 9. CDR3 length: 14 amino acids. CDR1 and CDR2 from the germline V gene are LNHDA and SQIVND (reference sequence). CDR3 amino acids: CASSSMGGYNEQFF. The CDR3 DNA sequence: TGTGCCAGCTCGAGCATGGGGGGGTACAATGAGCAGTTCTTC.

The chain uses TRBV5-1 and TRBJ2-3, with 10 bases fitting TRBD1. V was pared by 0 bases and J by 6 bases, with 4 bases of the junction left unmatched. The V gene's germline CDR1 is SGHRS and CDR2 YFSETQ. This CDR3 region has 15 residues. The CDR3 DNA reads TGCGCCAGCAGCTTGGGACAGGGGGCTGGGGATACGCAGTATTTT. This gives the protein CASSLGQGAGDTQYF.

The chain is built from TRBV15 and TRBJ2-1, with TRBD2 matching over 9 bases. The CDR3 totals 13 residues. J lost 8 bases, V lost 9 bases, and 8 bases had no gene match. Germline CDR1 reads LNHNV; CDR2 reads YYDKDF (reference sequence). The CDR3 here is CATSGRVRDEQFF. For the CDR3, the DNA is TGTGCCACTAGCGGGAGAGTTAGGGATGAGCAGTTCTTC.

This chain joins TRBV6-4 and TRBJ2-5, with D possibly being TRBD1 (5 bases). Germline values: CDR1 MRHNA, CDR2 SNTAGT. V lost 7 bases, J lost 5 bases, and 8 bases lay in between. CDR3 length equals 11 residues. The chain's CDR3 is CASKGNETQYF. The CDR3 bases are TGTGCCAGCAAGGGGAATGAGACCCAGTACTTC.

The J gene is TRBJ1-2, the V gene TRBV19; tentative D call: TRBD1 (5 bases). Per germline, CDR1 LNHDA and CDR2 SQIVND (reference sequence). The CDR3 is made up of 14 amino acids. Deletions cut 7 bases from V and 7 bases from J, with 19 bases between. Here the CDR3 reads CASTVMIGRGGYTF. DNA of the CDR3: TGTGCCAGTACTGTAATGATCGGGAGGGGTGGCTACACCTTC.

V and J are TRBV28 and TRBJ1-2; TRBD1 agrees at 8 bases. J gave up 2 bases and V 5 bases, and 4 bases lay outside the gene matches. CDR3 length: 14 amino acids. CDR1 and CDR2 (germline): MDHEN, SYDVKM. The DNA for the CDR3 is TGTGCCAGCAGTGCAGGACAGGGCAACTATGGCTACACCTTC. Translation gives CASSAGQGNYGYTF.

The V gene is TRBV10-3, the J gene TRBJ1-2; D remains unclear. There are 13 residues in the CDR3. The germline gives CDR1 ENHRY, CDR2 SYGVKD. Trimming pared 0 bases from V and 7 bases from J, leaving 9 bases between. CDR3 coding DNA: TGTGCCATCAGTGAGTCCGCGCACCTTGGCTACACCTTC. Translation: CAISESAHLGYTF.

The chain links TRBV5-1 to TRBJ2-1; 9 bases line up with TRBD2. Germline CDR1 SGHRS, CDR2 YFSETQ. The CDR3 is made up of 14 amino acids. The trim removed 2 bases at V and 6 bases at J, leaving 3 bases unmatched. The CDR3 loop is CASSFGGGGNEQFF. Written as DNA, the CDR3 is TGCGCCAGCAGCTTCGGCGGGGGGGGCAATGAGCAGTTCTTC.

The chain couples TRBV10-3 to TRBJ2-1; 7 bases match TRBD1. CDR1 is ENHRY, CDR2 SYGVKD, per germline. V lost 11 bases, J lost 0 bases, and 10 bases stayed unmatched. This CDR3 comprises 15 residues. CDR3 coding DNA: TGTGCCCTCGGTGGGGACAGAAGCTCCTACAATGAGCAGTTCTTC. Protein sequence: CALGGDRSSYNEQFF.

This chain uses TRBV30 with TRBJ2-5; no reliable D call. Trimming removed 0 bases from V and 7 bases from J, with 9 bases in between. The CDR3 is 12 amino acids. From germline, CDR1 is GTSNPN and CDR2 SVGIG (reference sequence). CDR3 in amino acids: CAWSVLARTQYF. The CDR3 DNA sequence: TGTGCCTGGAGTGTTCTCGCGAGGACCCAGTACTTC.

The gene calls are TRBV10-3 and TRBJ2-7; TRBD2 aligns across 8 bases. Germline CDR1 and CDR2: ENHRY and SYGVKD. V dropped 0 bases and J dropped 5; count of bases not matched to a gene: 12. This CDR3 spans 17 amino acids. The CDR3 bases are TGTGCCATCAGTGAGTCGAAGGGTTCGGGAGGGCCCGACGAGCAGTACTTC. It translates to CAISESKGSGGPDEQYF.